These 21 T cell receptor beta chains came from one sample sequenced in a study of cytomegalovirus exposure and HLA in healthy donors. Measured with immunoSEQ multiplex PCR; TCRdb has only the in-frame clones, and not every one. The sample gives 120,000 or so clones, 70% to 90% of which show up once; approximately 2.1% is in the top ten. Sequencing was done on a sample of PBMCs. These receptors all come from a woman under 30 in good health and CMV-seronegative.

The chain's CDR3 is CASSLDAYQETQYF. CDR3 nucleotide sequence: TGTGCCAGCAGCTTGGACGCGTACCAAGAGACCCAGTACTTC. The V and J genes are TRBV5-4 and TRBJ2-5; D is ambiguous. Germline CDR1 reads SGHNT; CDR2 reads YYREEE (reference sequence). This CDR3 has 14 residues. Trimming removed 0 bases at V and 0 bases at J, with 6 bases between.

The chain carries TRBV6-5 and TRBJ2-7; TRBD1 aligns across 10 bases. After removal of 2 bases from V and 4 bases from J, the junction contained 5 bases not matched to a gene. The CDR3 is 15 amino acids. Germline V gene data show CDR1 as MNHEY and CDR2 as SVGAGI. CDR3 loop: CASSYATGGQYEQYF. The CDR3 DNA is TGTGCCAGCAGTTACGCGACAGGGGGCCAATACGAGCAGTACTTC.

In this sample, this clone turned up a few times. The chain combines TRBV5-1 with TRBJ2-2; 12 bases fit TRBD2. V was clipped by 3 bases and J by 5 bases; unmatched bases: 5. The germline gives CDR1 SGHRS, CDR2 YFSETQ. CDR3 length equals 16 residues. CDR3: CASSSSGTSGTGELFF. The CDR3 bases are TGCGCCAGCAGCTCGTCCGGGACTAGCGGGACCGGGGAGCTGTTTTTT.

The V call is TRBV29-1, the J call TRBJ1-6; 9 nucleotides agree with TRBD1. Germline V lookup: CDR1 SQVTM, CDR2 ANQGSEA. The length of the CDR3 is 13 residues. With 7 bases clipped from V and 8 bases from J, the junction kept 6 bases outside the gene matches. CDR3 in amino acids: CSAGTGPDSPLHF. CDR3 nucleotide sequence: TGCAGCGCGGGGACAGGGCCGGATTCACCCCTCCACTTT.

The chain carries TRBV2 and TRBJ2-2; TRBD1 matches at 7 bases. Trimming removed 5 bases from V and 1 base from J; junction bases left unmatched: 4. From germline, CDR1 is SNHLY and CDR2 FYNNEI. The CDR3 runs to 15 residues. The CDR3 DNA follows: TGTGCCAGCAGTCTAGGGGGCCTGAACACCGGGGAGCTGTTTTTT. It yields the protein CASSLGGLNTGELFF.

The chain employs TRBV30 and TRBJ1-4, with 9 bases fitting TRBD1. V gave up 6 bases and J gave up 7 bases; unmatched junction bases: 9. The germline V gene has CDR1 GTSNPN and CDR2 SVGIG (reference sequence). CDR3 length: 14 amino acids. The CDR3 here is CACKQGAQGEKLFF. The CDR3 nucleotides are TGTGCCTGCAAACAGGGGGCACAGGGTGAAAAACTGTTTTTT.

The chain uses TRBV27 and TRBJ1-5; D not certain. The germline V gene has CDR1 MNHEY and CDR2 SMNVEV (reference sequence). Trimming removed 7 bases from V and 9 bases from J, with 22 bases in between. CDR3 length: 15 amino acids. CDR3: CASIPMEGLHRPQHF. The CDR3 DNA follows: TGTGCCAGCATCCCTATGGAGGGATTACACCGGCCCCAGCATTTT.

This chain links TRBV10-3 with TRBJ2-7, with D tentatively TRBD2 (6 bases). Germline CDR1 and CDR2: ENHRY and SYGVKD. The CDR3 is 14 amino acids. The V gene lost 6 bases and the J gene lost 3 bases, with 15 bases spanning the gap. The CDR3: CAISSLVGGYEQYF. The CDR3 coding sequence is TGTGCCATCAGCTCCTTAGTGGGGGGCTACGAGCAGTACTTC.

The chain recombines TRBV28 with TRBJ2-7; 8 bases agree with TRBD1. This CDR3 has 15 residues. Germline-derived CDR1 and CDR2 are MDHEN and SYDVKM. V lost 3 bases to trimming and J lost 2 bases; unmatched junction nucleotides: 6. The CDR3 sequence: CASSLTGTGAYEQYF. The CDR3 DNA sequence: TGTGCCAGCAGTTTGACCGGGACAGGTGCCTACGAGCAGTACTTC.

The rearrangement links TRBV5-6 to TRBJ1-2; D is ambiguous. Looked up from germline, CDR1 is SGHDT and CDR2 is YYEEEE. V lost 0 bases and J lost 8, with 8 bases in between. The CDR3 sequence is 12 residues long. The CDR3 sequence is CASSLAVGGYTF. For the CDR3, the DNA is TGTGCCAGCAGCTTGGCCGTGGGCGGCTACACCTTC.

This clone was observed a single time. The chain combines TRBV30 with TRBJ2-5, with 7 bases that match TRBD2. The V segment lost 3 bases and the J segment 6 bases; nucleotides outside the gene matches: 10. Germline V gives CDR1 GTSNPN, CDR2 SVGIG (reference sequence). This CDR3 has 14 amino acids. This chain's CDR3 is CAWRPGEGMQTQYF. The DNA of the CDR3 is TGTGCCTGGAGGCCCGGGGAGGGGATGCAGACCCAGTACTTC.

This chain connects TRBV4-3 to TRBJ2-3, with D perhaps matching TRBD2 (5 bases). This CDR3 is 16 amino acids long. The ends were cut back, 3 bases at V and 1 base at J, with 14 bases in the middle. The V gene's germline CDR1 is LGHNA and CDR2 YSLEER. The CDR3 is CASSQALAHGTDTQYF. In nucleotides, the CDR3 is TGCGCCAGCAGCCAGGCTCTAGCCCACGGCACAGATACGCAGTATTTT.

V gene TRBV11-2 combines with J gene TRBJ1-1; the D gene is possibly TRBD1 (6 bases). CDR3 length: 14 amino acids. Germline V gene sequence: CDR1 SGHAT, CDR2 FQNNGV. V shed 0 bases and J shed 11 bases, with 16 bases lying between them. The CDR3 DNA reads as TGTGCCAGCAGCTTAGATCGAGGGGGAGCGGGGGCTTTCTTT. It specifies CASSLDRGGAGAFF. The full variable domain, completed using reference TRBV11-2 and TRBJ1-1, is EAGVAQSPRYKIIEKRQSVAFWCNPISGHATLYWYQQILGQGPKLLIQFQNNGVVDDSQLPKDRFSAERLKGVDSTLKIQPAKLEDSAVYLCASSLDRGGAGAFFGQGTRLTVV.

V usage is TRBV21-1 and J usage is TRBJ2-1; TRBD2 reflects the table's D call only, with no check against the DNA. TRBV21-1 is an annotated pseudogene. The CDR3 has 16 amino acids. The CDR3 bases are TGTGCCAGCAGCAAAAAGGGACTAGCGGCCCACAATGAGCAGTTCTTC. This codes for CASSKKGLAAHNEQFF.

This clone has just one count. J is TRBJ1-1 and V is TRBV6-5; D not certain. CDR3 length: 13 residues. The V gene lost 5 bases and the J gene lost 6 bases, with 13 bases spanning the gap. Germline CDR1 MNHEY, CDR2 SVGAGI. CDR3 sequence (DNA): TGTGCCAGCAGTGACACCGCTCGCCCTGAAGCTTTCTTT. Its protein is CASSDTARPEAFF.

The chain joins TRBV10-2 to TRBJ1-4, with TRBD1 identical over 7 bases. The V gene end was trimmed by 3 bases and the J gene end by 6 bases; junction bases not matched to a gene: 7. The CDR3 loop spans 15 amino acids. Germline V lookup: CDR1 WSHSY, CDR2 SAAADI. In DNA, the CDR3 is TGCGCCAGCAGTGACCTGACAGGGCCGGATGAAAAACTGTTTTTT. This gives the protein CASSDLTGPDEKLFF.

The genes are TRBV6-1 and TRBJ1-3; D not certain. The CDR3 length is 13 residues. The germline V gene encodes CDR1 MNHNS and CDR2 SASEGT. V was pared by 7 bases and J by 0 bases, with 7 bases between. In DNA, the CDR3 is TGTGCCAGCATTGTCTACTCTGGAAACACCATATATTTT. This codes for CASIVYSGNTIYF.

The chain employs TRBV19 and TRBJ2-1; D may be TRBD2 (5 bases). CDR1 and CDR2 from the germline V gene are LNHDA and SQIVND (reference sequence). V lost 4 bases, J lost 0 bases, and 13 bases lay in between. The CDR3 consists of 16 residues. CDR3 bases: TGTGCCAGTAGTACCCAGGTGGGGAGCTCCTACAATGAGCAGTTCTTC. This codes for CASSTQVGSSYNEQFF. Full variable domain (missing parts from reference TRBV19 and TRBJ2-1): DGGITQSPKYLFRKEGQNVTLSCEQNLNHDAMYWYRQDPGQGLRLIYYSQIVNDFQKGDIAEGYSVSREKKESFPLTVTSAQKNPTAFYLCASSTQVGSSYNEQFFGPGTRLTVL.

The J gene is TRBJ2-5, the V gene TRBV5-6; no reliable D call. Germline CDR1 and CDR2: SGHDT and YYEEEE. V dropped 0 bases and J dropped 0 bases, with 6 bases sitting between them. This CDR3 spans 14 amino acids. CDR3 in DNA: TGTGCCAGCAGCTTGGGGCTGGACCAAGAGACCCAGTACTTC. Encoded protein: CASSLGLDQETQYF.

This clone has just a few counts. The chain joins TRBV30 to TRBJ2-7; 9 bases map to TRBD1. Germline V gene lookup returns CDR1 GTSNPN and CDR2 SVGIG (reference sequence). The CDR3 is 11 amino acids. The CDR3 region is CAGQGPYEQYF. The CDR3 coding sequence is TGTGCGGGACAGGGTCCCTACGAGCAGTACTTC.

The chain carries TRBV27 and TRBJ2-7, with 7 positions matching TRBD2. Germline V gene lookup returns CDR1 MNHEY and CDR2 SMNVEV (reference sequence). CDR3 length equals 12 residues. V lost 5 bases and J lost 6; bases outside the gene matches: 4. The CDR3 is CASSHGLGEQYF. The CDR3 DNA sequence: TGTGCCAGCAGTCATGGACTAGGCGAGCAGTACTTC.